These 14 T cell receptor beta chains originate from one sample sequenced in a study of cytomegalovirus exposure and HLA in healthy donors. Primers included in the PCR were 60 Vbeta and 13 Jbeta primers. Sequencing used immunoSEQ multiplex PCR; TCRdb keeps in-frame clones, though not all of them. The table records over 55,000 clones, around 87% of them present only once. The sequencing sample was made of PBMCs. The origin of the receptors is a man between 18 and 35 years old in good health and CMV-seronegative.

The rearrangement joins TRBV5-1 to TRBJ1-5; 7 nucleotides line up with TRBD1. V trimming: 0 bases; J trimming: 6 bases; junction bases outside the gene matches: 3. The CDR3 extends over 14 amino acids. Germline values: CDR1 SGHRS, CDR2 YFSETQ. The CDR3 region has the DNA TGCGCCAGCAGCTTGGAGGGGGCGGGTCAGCCCCAGCATTTT. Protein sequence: CASSLEGAGQPQHF.

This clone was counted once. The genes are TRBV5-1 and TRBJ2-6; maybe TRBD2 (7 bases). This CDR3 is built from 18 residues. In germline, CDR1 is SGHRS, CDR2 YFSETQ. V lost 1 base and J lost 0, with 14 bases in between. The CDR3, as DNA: TGCGCCAGCAGCTTGAACGGGGGGCCGAGCTCTGGGGCCAACGTCCTGACTTTC. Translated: CASSLNGGPSSGANVLTF.

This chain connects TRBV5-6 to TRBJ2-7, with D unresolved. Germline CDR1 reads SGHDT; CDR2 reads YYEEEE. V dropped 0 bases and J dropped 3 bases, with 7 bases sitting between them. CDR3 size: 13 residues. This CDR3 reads CASSLDGYYEQYF. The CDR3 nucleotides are TGTGCCAGCAGCTTGGACGGTTACTACGAGCAGTACTTC.

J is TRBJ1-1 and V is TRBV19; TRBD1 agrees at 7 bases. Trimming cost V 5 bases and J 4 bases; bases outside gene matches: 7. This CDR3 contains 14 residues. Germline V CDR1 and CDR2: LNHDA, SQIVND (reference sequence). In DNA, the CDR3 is TGTGCCAGTAGTCCCCCGAGACAGGGCACTGAAGCTTTCTTT. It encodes CASSPPRQGTEAFF.

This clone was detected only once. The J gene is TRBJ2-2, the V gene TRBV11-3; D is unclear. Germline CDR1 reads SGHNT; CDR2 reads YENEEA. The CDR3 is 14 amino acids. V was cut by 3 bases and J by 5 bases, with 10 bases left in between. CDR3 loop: CASSFGGETGELFF. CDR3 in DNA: TGTGCCAGCAGCTTTGGCGGTGAGACCGGGGAGCTGTTTTTT.

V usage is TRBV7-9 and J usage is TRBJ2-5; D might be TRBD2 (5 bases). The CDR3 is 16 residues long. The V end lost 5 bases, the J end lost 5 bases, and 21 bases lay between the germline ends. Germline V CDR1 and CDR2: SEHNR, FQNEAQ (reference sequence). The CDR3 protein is CASSPGRGFLEETQYF. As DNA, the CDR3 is TGTGCCAGCAGCCCGGGCCGGGGATTCCTGGAGGAGACCCAGTACTTC.

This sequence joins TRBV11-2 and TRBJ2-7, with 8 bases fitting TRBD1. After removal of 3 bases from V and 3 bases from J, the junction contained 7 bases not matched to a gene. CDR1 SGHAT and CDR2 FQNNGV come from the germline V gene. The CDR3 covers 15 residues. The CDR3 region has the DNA TGTGCCAGCAGCTTGGATCAGGGACAGGTCTACGAGCAGTACTTC. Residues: CASSLDQGQVYEQYF.

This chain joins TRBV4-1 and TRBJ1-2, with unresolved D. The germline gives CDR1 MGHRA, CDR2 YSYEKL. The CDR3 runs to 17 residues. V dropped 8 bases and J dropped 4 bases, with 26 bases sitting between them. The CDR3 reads CASEAIPAPAVAYGYTF. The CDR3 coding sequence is TGCGCCAGCGAGGCGATTCCTGCCCCAGCAGTCGCCTATGGCTACACCTTC.

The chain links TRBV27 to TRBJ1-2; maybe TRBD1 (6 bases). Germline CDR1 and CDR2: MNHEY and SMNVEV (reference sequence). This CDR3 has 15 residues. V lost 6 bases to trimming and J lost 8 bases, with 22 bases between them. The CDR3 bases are TGTGCCAGCAGCTTAGGGACACCCGACAACTGGGGCTACACCTTC. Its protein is CASSLGTPDNWGYTF.

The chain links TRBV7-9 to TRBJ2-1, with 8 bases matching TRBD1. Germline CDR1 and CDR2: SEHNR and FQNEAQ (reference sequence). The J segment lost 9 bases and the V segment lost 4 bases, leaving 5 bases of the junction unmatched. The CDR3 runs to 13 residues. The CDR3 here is CASSSADRGEQFF. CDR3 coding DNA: TGTGCCAGCAGCTCCGCTGACAGGGGTGAGCAGTTCTTC.

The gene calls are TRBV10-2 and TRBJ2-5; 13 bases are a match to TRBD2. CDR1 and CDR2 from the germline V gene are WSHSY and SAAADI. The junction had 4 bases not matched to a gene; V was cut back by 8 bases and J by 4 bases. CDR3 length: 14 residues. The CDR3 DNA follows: TGCGCCAGCTCCGGGACTAGCGGGGTAGAGACCCAGTACTTC. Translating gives CASSGTSGVETQYF.

For the CDR3, the DNA is TGCGCCAGCAGCCAAAGGTCCACAGCGGGGGGGAATACGCAGTATTTT. Translating it yields CASSQRSTAGGNTQYF. The gene calls are TRBV4-1 and TRBJ2-3; 10 nucleotides match TRBD2. J gave up 7 bases and V 2 bases, and 9 bases lay outside the gene matches. CDR1 and CDR2 (germline): MGHRA, YSYEKL. This CDR3 spans 16 amino acids.

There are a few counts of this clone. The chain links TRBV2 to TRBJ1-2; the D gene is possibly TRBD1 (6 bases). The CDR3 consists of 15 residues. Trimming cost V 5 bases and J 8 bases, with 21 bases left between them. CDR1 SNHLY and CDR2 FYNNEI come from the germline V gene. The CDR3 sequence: CASSTPGAGARGYTF. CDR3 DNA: TGTGCCAGCAGTACCCCCGGGGCAGGGGCTAGAGGCTACACCTTC.

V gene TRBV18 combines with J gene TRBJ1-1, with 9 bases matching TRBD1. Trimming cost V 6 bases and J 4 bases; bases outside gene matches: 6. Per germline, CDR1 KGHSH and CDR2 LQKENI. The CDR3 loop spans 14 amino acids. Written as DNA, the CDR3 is TGTGCCAGCTCTTGGGACAGGGTTGGCACTGAAGCTTTCTTT. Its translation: CASSWDRVGTEAFF. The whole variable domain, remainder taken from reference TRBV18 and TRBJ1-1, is NAGVMQNPRHLVRRRGQEARLRCSPMKGHSHVYWYRQLPEEGLKFMVYLQKENIIDESGMPKERFSAEFPKEGPSILRIQQVVRGDSAAYFCASSWDRVGTEAFFGQGTRLTVV.